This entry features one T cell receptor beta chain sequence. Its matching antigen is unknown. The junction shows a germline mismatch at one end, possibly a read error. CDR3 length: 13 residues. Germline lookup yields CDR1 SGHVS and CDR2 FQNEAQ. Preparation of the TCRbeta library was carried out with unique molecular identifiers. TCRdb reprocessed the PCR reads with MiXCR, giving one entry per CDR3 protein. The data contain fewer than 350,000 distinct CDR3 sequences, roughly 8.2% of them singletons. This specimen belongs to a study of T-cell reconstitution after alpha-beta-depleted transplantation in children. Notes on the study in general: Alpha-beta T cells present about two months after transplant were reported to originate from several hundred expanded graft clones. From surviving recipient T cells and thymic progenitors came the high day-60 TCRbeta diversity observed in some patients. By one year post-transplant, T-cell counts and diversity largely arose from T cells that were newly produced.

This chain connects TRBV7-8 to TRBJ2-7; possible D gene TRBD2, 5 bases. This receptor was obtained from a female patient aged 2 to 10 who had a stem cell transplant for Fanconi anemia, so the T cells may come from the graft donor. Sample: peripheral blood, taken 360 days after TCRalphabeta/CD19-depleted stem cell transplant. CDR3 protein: CASSPTGQWAGLF. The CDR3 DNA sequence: TGTGCCAGCAGCCCGACGGGTCAGTGGGCGGGTCTCTTC. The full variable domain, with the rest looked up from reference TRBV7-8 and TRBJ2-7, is GAGVSQSPRYKVAKRGQDVALRCDPISGHVSLFWYQQALGQGPEFLTYFQNEAQLDKSGLPSDRFFAERPEGSVSTLKIQRTQQEDSAVYLCASSPTGQWAGLFGPGTRLTVT.